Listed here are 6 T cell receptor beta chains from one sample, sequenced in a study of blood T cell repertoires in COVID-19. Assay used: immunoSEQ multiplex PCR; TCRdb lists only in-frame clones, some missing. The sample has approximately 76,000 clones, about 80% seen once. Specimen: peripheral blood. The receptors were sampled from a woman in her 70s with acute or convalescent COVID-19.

Here the CDR3 DNA reads TGTGCCAGCAGCTCCTTAGGGAGCTCCTACAATGAGCAGTTCTTC. The encoded protein is CASSSLGSSYNEQFF. The chain combines TRBV5-6 with TRBJ2-1; D might be TRBD2 (5 bases). With 3 bases removed from V and 0 bases from J, the gap between germline ends came to 10 bases. The CDR3 has 15 residues. Germline V gene data show CDR1 as SGHDT and CDR2 as YYEEEE. Complete variable domain (other parts from reference TRBV5-6 and TRBJ2-1): DAGVTQSPTHLIKTRGQQVTLRCSPKSGHDTVSWYQQALGQGPQFIFQYYEEEERQRGNFPDRFSGHQFPNYSSELNVNALLLGDSALYLCASSSLGSSYNEQFFGPGTRLTVL.

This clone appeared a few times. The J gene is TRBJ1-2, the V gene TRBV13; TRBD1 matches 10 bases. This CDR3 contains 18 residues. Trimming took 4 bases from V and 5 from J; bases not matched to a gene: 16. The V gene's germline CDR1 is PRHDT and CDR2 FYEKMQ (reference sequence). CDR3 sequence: CASSYSPSGTGVRYGYTF. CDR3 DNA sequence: TGTGCCAGCAGCTATTCCCCCTCCGGGACAGGGGTACGATATGGCTACACCTTC.

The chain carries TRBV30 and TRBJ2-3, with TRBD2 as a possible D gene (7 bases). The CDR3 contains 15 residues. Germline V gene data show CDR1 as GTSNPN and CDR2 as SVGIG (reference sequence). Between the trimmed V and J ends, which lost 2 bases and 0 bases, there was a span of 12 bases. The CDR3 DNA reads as TGTGCCTGGAGTAGCGGGACACCTAGCACAGATACGCAGTATTTT. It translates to CAWSSGTPSTDTQYF.

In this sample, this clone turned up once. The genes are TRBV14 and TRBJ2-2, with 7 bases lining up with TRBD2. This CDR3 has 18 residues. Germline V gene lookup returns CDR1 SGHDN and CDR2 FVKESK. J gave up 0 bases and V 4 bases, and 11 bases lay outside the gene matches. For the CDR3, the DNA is TGTGCCAGCAGCCCCCGTGGGGGGGGAAGGCCGAACACCGGGGAGCTGTTTTTT. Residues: CASSPRGGGRPNTGELFF.

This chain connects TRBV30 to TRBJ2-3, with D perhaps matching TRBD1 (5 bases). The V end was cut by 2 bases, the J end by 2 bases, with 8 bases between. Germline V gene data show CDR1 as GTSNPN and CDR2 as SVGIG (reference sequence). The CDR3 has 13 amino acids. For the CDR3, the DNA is TGTGCCTGGAGTAAGGGGCCCACAGATACGCAGTATTTT. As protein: CAWSKGPTDTQYF.

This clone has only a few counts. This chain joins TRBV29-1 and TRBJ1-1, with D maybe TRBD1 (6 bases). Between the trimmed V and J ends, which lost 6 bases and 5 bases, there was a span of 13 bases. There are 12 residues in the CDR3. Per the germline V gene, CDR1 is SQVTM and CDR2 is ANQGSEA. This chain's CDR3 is CSVGQTGTEAFF. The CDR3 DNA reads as TGCAGCGTCGGACAGACCGGGACTGAAGCTTTCTTT.